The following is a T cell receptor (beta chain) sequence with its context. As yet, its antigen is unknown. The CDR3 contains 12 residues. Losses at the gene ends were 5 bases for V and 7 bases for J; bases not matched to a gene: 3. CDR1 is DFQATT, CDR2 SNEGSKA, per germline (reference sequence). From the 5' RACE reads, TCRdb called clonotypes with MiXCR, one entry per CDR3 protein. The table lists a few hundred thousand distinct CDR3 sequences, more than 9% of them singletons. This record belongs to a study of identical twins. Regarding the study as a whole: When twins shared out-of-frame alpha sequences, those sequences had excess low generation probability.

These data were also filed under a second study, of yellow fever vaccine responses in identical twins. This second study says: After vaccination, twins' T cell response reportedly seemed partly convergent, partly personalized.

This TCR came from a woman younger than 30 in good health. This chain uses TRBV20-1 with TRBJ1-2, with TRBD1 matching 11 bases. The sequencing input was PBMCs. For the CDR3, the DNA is TGCAGTGCTGGACAGGGGGCTAGTGGCTACACCTTC. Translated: CSAGQGASGYTF.